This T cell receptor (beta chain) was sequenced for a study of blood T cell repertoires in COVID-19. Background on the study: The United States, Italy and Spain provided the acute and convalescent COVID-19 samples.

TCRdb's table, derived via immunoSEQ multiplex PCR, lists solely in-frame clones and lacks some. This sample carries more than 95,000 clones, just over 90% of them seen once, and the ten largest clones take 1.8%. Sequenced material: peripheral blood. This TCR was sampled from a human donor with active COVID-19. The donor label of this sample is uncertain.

CDR3 loop: CASSENRGMSQPQHF. DNA of the CDR3: TGTGCCAGCAGTGAAAACAGGGGGATGAGTCAGCCCCAGCATTTT. The chain carries TRBV2 and TRBJ1-5, with 8 bases that match TRBD1. The CDR3 extends over 15 amino acids. V shed 2 bases, J shed 6 bases, and the junction held 6 bases outside the gene matches. CDR1 is SNHLY, CDR2 FYNNEI, per germline.